This passage covers 5 T cell receptor beta chains from one sample sequenced in a study of metastatic and nonmetastatic thyroid tumors. None of the patients had undergone any treatment ahead of thyroid surgery. TCRdb redid the clone calls on the PCR reads using MiXCR. The sample lists roughly 20,000 clones, under 30% occurring once. The sequenced sample was tumor tissue. These receptors were obtained from a female donor with papillary thyroid cancer or a benign thyroid nodule (not recorded which). Some clones in this sample may be carry-over from other donors' samples.

The chain joins TRBV9 to TRBJ1-2; weak D call: TRBD1 (6 bases). V lost 0 bases and J lost 4, with 16 bases in between. The length of the CDR3 is 16 residues. Germline lookup yields CDR1 SGDLS and CDR2 YYNGEE. The CDR3 is CASSVVPSDSLYGYTF. Here the CDR3 DNA reads TGTGCCAGCAGCGTAGTCCCCTCGGACAGCCTCTATGGCTACACCTTC.

V usage is TRBV5-1 and J usage is TRBJ1-1; D is uncertain. Germline V gene data show CDR1 as SGHRS and CDR2 as YFSETQ. There are 12 residues in the CDR3. V lost 0 bases to trimming and J lost 3 bases, with 3 bases between them. DNA for the CDR3: TGCGCCAGCAGCTTGGGTGACACTGAAGCTTTCTTT. This translates into CASSLGDTEAFF.

The V call is TRBV5-4, the J call TRBJ2-2, with 8 bases fitting TRBD2. After removal of 4 bases from V and 7 bases from J, the junction contained 6 bases not matched to a gene. The CDR3 runs 14 residues. Germline values: CDR1 SGHNT, CDR2 YYREEE (reference sequence). The DNA of the CDR3 is TGTGCCAGCAGCGCGGGACTAGGGGTCGGGGAGCTGTTTTTT. It encodes CASSAGLGVGELFF.

V and J are TRBV12-3 or TRBV12-4 and TRBJ1-2; TRBD1 agrees at 8 bases. The CDR3 spans 15 residues. With V trimmed by 3 bases and J by 4 bases, 7 bases remained unmatched. The DNA of the CDR3 is TGTGCCAGCAGTTTCGGGACAGGAGCTTCCTATGGCTACACCTTC. Residues: CASSFGTGASYGYTF.

V and J are TRBV6-1 and TRBJ1-1; tentative D call: TRBD1 (5 bases). The CDR3 runs 16 residues. The V and J ends lost 6 bases and 0 bases respectively, with 17 bases between them. Germline CDR1 is MNHNS and CDR2 is SASEGT. The CDR3 region has the DNA TGTGCCAGCAGGCCTGACAGTGCCTTTATGAACACTGAAGCTTTCTTT. Translated: CASRPDSAFMNTEAFF.